The 19 T cell receptor beta chains given below trace back to one sample, sequenced in a study of T cell repertoires in cytomegalovirus infection. MiXCR, applied by TCRdb to the reads, yields one record per CDR3 protein. Of approximately 320,000 distinct CDR3 sequences listed, approximately 9.5% are singletons. Material for sequencing was PBMCs. Source of these receptors: a human donor in good health (CMV status not recorded). Some clones in this sample may be carry-over from other donors' samples.

This clonotype was recorded many times. The CDR3 region is CASSLFGSGSNEQFF. In DNA form, the CDR3 reads TGTGCCAGCAGCTTATTCGGTAGCGGGAGCAATGAGCAGTTCTTC. The chain uses TRBV7-2 and TRBJ2-1, with 9 nucleotides matching TRBD2. V dropped 2 bases and J dropped 6; count of bases not matched to a gene: 5. Germline V gives CDR1 SGHTA, CDR2 FQGNSA. CDR3 size: 15 residues.

This sequence joins TRBV6-2 or TRBV6-3 and TRBJ1-4; D remains ambiguous. The CDR3 has 15 amino acids. The V end lost 5 bases, the J end lost 5 bases, and 15 bases lay between the germline ends. The V gene's germline CDR1 is MNHEY and CDR2 SVGEGT. In DNA form, the CDR3 reads TGTGCCAGCAGTCCCCTCCGGACCTCGAATGAAAAACTGTTTTTT. This sequence encodes CASSPLRTSNEKLFF.

This clonotype was counted ten times or more. The chain is built from TRBV10-3 and TRBJ2-7; D is undetermined. Trimming shortened V by 8 bases and J by 2 bases, and 16 bases separated the two germline ends. Germline-derived CDR1 and CDR2 are ENHRY and SYGVKD. The CDR3 has 14 amino acids. CDR3 amino acids: CAIGRTDATYEQYF. CDR3 sequence (DNA): TGTGCCATCGGTCGCACGGATGCGACCTACGAGCAGTACTTC.

This clonotype was recorded at least ten times. The chain joins TRBV6-1 to TRBJ1-4; D may be TRBD1 (5 bases). Trimming cost V 3 bases and J 7 bases, with 30 bases left between them. Germline values: CDR1 MNHNS, CDR2 SASEGT. This CDR3 is built from 20 residues. This CDR3 is CASSDPTLAAVNAGTEKLFF. The CDR3 DNA reads as TGTGCCAGCAGTGATCCGACGCTGGCAGCAGTGAATGCGGGGACTGAAAAACTGTTTTTT.

This clonotype was seen more than once but under ten times. The chain combines TRBV2 with TRBJ2-1; 10 bases map to TRBD2. Germline trimming cut 2 bases from V and 8 bases from J; bases unmatched to any gene: 6. CDR3 length: 15 residues. Germline CDR1 is SNHLY and CDR2 is FYNNEI. For the CDR3, the DNA is TGTGCCAGCAGTGAAAGAGCGGGAGGGGTCCATGAGCAGTTCTTC. Translation: CASSERAGGVHEQFF.

This clonotype appeared many times. This chain uses TRBV7-8 with TRBJ2-5, with a possible D match to TRBD1 (5 bases). V lost 5 bases and J 4 bases, leaving 17 bases between the germline ends. The CDR3 has 15 residues. CDR1 is SGHVS, CDR2 FQNEAQ, per germline. The CDR3 DNA follows: TGTGCCAGCAGCAGGGGTAAAGGGGCGAGAGAGACCCAGTACTTC. This gives the protein CASSRGKGARETQYF.

The chain recombines TRBV7-8 with TRBJ2-3, with 10 bases that match TRBD2. Per germline, CDR1 SGHVS and CDR2 FQNEAQ. The CDR3 runs to 18 residues. V lost 2 bases and J lost 0; bases outside the gene matches: 8. CDR3 sequence reads: CASSLPGTSARSTDTQYF. As DNA, the CDR3 is TGTGCCAGCAGCTTACCCGGGACTAGCGCCCGGAGCACAGATACGCAGTATTTT.

This clonotype was seen more than once but under ten times. The chain recombines TRBV12-3 or TRBV12-4 with TRBJ2-7; the D gene is possibly TRBD1 (6 bases). Deletions cut 5 bases from V and 1 base from J, with 15 bases between. The CDR3 runs 15 residues. The CDR3 sequence: CASSHYRVGSYEQYF. CDR3 in DNA: TGTGCCAGCAGTCACTACAGGGTCGGGTCCTACGAGCAGTACTTC.

This clonotype was counted a few times. V and J are TRBV11-2 and TRBJ2-3; 12 bases align to TRBD2. Germline V gene data show CDR1 as SGHAT and CDR2 as FQNNGV. The CDR3 has 16 residues. With 1 base clipped from V and 3 bases from J, the junction kept 2 bases outside the gene matches. The CDR3 bases are TGTGCCAGCAGCTTAGTTCTAGCGGGGGGGACAGATACGCAGTATTTT. Its translation: CASSLVLAGGTDTQYF.

This clonotype occurred many times. For the CDR3, the DNA is TGTGCCAGCAGTTCAGGTCCTCTTTCGGGCGAGCAGTACTTC. Protein product: CASSSGPLSGEQYF. V and J are TRBV7-6 and TRBJ2-7; no definite D call. The germline V gene has CDR1 SGHVS and CDR2 FNYEAQ. The CDR3 spans 14 residues. V was cut by 6 bases and J by 6 bases, with 18 bases left in between.

This sequence joins TRBV5-5 and TRBJ2-7; D gene ambiguous. Germline CDR1 SGHKS, CDR2 YYEKEE (reference sequence). V was cut by 2 bases and J by 3 bases, with 9 bases left in between. The CDR3 length is 13 residues. The CDR3 DNA reads as TGTGCCAGCAGCTTCTCCGGTCTCTACGAGCAGTACTTC. Encoded protein: CASSFSGLYEQYF.

This clonotype was picked up a small number of times. The chain recombines TRBV19 with TRBJ2-6; 12 bases agree with TRBD1. This CDR3 comprises 19 residues. Germline assignment: CDR1 LNHDA and CDR2 SQIVND (reference sequence). Trimming at V came to 7 bases and at J to 4 bases, leaving 14 bases not matched to a gene. Here the CDR3 reads CASTMGGTGGRRGANVLTF. The CDR3 DNA reads as TGTGCCAGTACCATGGGTGGGACAGGGGGCCGTCGAGGGGCCAACGTCCTGACTTTC.

The V and J genes are TRBV20-1 and TRBJ2-6; 8 bases map to TRBD2. There are 16 residues in the CDR3. CDR1 and CDR2 (germline): DFQATT, SNEGSKA (reference sequence). V shed 6 bases and J 1 base; nucleotides not matched to a gene: 8. The CDR3 nucleotides are TGCAGTGCGACCGGGAGGGAGGGGTCTGGGGCCAACGTCCTGACTTTC. Encoded protein: CSATGREGSGANVLTF.

This clonotype has more than one count but fewer than ten. The rearrangement joins TRBV6-2 or TRBV6-3 to TRBJ2-1; D call uncertain. CDR1 is MNHEY, CDR2 SVGEGT, per germline. CDR3 size: 13 residues. Trimming stripped 3 bases from V and 6 bases from J, with 9 bases between. The CDR3 loop reads CASSYSLPNEQFF. DNA for the CDR3: TGTGCCAGCAGTTATTCCCTCCCCAATGAGCAGTTCTTC.

This clonotype came up many times. V gene TRBV12-3 or TRBV12-4 combines with J gene TRBJ2-4; 7 bases align to TRBD1. J was trimmed by 0 bases and V by 10 bases; bases with no gene match: 9. This CDR3 contains 15 residues. This CDR3 reads CATGRGRGAKNIQYF. The CDR3 coding sequence is TGTGCCACAGGAAGGGGGCGAGGAGCCAAAAACATTCAGTACTTC.

This clonotype has a handful of counts. The rearrangement links TRBV4-3 to TRBJ2-1; D assignment may be TRBD1 or TRBD2 (5 bases each). The germline V and J ends were trimmed by 3 bases and 4 bases, with 22 bases remaining between them. The CDR3 has 18 residues. Germline-derived CDR1 and CDR2 are LGHNA and YSLEER. The CDR3 sequence is CASSQVTGPQTKYNEQFF. CDR3 bases: TGCGCCAGCAGCCAGGTCACAGGACCCCAGACTAAATACAATGAGCAGTTCTTC.

This clonotype was seen a few times. The CDR3 here is CASSQLHRGPYEQYF. DNA of the CDR3: TGCGCCAGCAGCCAATTACACAGGGGGCCTTACGAGCAGTACTTC. This rearrangement joins TRBV4-3 to TRBJ2-7, with 9 nucleotides matching TRBD1. Germline V gene sequence: CDR1 LGHNA, CDR2 YSLEER. The CDR3 is made up of 15 amino acids. The trim removed 2 bases at V and 4 bases at J, leaving 6 bases unmatched.

This clonotype was recorded many times. The chain combines TRBV7-2 with TRBJ2-4; a possible D gene is TRBD1 (6 bases). This CDR3 has 16 residues. Germline loops: CDR1 SGHTA, CDR2 FQGNSA. Trimming took off 5 bases at V and 0 bases at J, with 14 bases between the two ends. The CDR3 is CASSPDRPLAKNIQYF. The CDR3 nucleotides are TGTGCCAGCAGCCCTGACAGGCCCTTAGCCAAAAACATTCAGTACTTC. Filled out from reference TRBV7-2 and TRBJ2-4, the complete variable domain reads GAGVSQSPSNKVTEKGKDVELRCDPISGHTALYWYRQSLGQGLEFLIYFQGNSAPDKSGLPSDRFSAERTGGSVSTLTIQRTQQEDSAVYLCASSPDRPLAKNIQYFGAGTRLSVL.

This clonotype was counted once. The V call is TRBV28, the J call TRBJ1-5; no reliable D call. The V end was cut by 11 bases, the J end by 9 bases, with 14 bases between. This CDR3 spans 11 amino acids. CDR1 MDHEN and CDR2 SYDVKM come from the germline V gene. This chain's CDR3 is CASSRFGPQHF. CDR3 coding DNA: TGTGCCTCTTCGAGGTTCGGGCCCCAGCATTTT.